The sequence of this T cell receptor (beta chain) was determined in a study of PD-1 blockade in classical Hodgkin lymphoma (dated by TCRdb to about 2020). Broadly, across the study: Nivolumab dosing was 3 mg/kg intravenously every 2 weeks, continuing until either disease progression or unacceptable toxicity. To define a peripheral blood immune signature of response to PD-1 blockade in classical Hodgkin lymphoma, the study combined TCR beta sequencing with CyTOF. General conclusions and limits of the study: Lower diversity was observed in patients in whom nivolumab was started less than 1 year after ASCT, and these patients were excluded from later analyses so that confounding by immune reconstitution would be avoided. CD4+ but not CD8+ TCR diversity rose significantly by C4D1 (p=0.0027 vs p=0.16), most apparent in complete responders (p=0.02). Trial patients achieving complete response had baseline diversity similar to newly diagnosed patients, whereas partial responders and progressors had significantly lower diversity. Newly diagnosed patients were reported to have lower baseline TCR diversity than healthy donors, and relapsed/refractory patients were reported to have lower baseline TCR diversity still. The study covered only a single clinical trial cohort, and the causes of the repertoire differences, possibly disease activity or prior therapy, were still not defined.

From cysteine to phenylalanine, the CDR3 is 15 amino acids long. CDR3 DNA only is kept here, 45 bases in frame from base 1. After removal of 0 bases from V and 6 bases from J, the junction retains 7 bases not matched to a gene. Based on the germline V gene (reference sequence), the CDR1 and CDR2 sequences are SGHNT and YYREEE. The time point label, read with the paper, signifies: cycle 1 day 1 (C1D1), immediately before nivolumab initiation. All trial patients had relapsed after autologous stem cell transplantation, with cohorts A, B and C differing in prior brentuximab vedotin exposure. The trial cohort included 45 to 65 patients with relapsed/refractory classical Hodgkin lymphoma, and each patient had a best overall response of complete response, partial response or progressive disease. In the multi-cohort phase II CheckMate 205 trial, trial patients received single-agent nivolumab. An independent review committee assessed best overall response by applying the 2007 International Working Group response criteria. Trial PBMCs were collected immediately before nivolumab initiation (C1D1) and during therapy at cycle 2 day 1 and cycle 4 day 1. After peripheral blood was drawn into 8 mL Vacutainer Cell Preparation Tubes, PBMCs were isolated by centrifugation and then cryopreserved.

Genomic DNA was extracted with the Qiagen DNeasy kit from unsorted PBMCs and from negatively selected CD4+ and CD8+ fractions. TCR beta CDR3 regions were amplified by immunoSEQ multiplex PCR using primers annealing to V and J segments. A synthetic immune receptor repertoire was used to minimize amplification bias, and any remaining bias was removed computationally after sequencing. The study's processing was this. Repertoire diversity was quantified as the Shannon entropy index using custom Python scripts. The unsorted, CD4+ and CD8+ repertoires were each analyzed separately, with the exception of combined analyses, where CD4+ and CD8+ sequences were merged in silico. Clonal expansion was defined as at least a 2-fold frequency increase after treatment relative to C1D1, with a pseudocount of 0.5 for undetected baseline clones. Singleton clones were defined as clones with 0 or 1 copy at C1D1, and non-singleton clones were defined as clones with 2 or more copies. Clones expanded in unsorted samples were assigned a CD4+, CD8+ or unknown annotation through matching of protein sequences in sorted samples from the same patient. Wilcoxon tests on paired samples were used to test diversity changes from C1D1 to C4D1. Not all clones reach the TCRdb copy of this immuneACCESS table, which keeps in-frame sequences only. Checked studies attribute under half of the gap to unresolved V genes and leave the rest unexplained. For V, J and clone size, that table is used; D and trimming come from the DNA. Here the sample has 30,000 to 50,000 clones; approximately 80% occur a single time. The top ten constitute around 9.9% of the sample.

Worth noting for this clone: The specificity of this receptor is unknown. Per-base quality was not reported, and no clone a single base away is much larger than it.

The receptor was isolated from a human donor with classical Hodgkin lymphoma. The sample in question was peripheral blood mononuclear cells (PBMCs), obtained at baseline. The chain was built from TRBV5-4 and TRBJ1-1; 8 junctional bases match TRBD1. CDR3 sequence: CASSLGAGGEAEAFF. The nucleotide sequence reads TGTGCCAGCAGCTTGGGGGCAGGGGGCGAAGCTGAAGCTTTCTTT.